This TCR beta chain was captured by sequencing in a study of T cells after yellow fever vaccination. TCRdb itself ran the 5' RACE reads through MiXCR, one entry per CDR3 protein. The top ten hold over 12% of the sample, which has 500,000 to 650,000 distinct CDR3 sequences, less than 15% seen once. V was shortened by 5 bases and J by 2 bases, with 10 bases between the two germline ends. The CDR3 is 14 amino acids. Looked up from germline, CDR1 is SGHVS and CDR2 is FQNEAQ. The clonotype originates from a man younger than 45 who received the YFV17D yellow fever vaccine. Sequenced material: PBMCs, taken on the day of the yellow fever booster vaccination. The chain links TRBV7-8 to TRBJ1-3; D is ambiguous. CDR3 DNA: TGTGCCAGCAGCGTCGGCACGACTGGAAACACCATATATTTT. Translation: CASSVGTTGNTIYF.